Listed here are 18 T cell receptor beta chains from one sample, sequenced in a study of blood T cell repertoires in COVID-19. Using immunoSEQ multiplex PCR, the repertoire was profiled, and TCRdb retains in-frame clones only, with some absent. The data hold about 120,000 clones, with over 75% observed a single time. Source material: peripheral blood. All receptors come from a man older than 75 with active or convalescent COVID-19.

The rearrangement uses TRBV6-5 and TRBJ2-3; D uncertain. Germline lookup yields CDR1 MNHEY and CDR2 SVGAGI. The CDR3 extends over 13 amino acids. Trimming stripped 6 bases from V and 3 bases from J, with 10 bases between. The CDR3 bases are TGTGCCAGCAGCCGTATCGGTACAGATACGCAGTATTTT. It specifies CASSRIGTDTQYF.

With respect to this clone: Additional DNA sequences in this sample encode the identical CDR3. The V and J genes are TRBV7-2 and TRBJ2-7, with D perhaps matching TRBD1 (7 bases). The length of the CDR3 is 15 residues. V was trimmed by 1 base and J by 0 bases, leaving 10 bases between them. CDR1 and CDR2 (germline): SGHTA, FQGNSA. The CDR3 sequence is CASSLGRGLSYEQYF. The CDR3 DNA reads as TGTGCCAGCAGCTTAGGGAGGGGGCTCTCCTACGAGCAGTACTTC.

The chain employs TRBV19 and TRBJ2-7; maybe TRBD1 (5 bases). Trimming left V 5 bases short and J 1 base short, with 9 bases between. The CDR3 spans 13 residues. Per germline, CDR1 LNHDA and CDR2 SQIVND (reference sequence). CDR3 sequence (DNA): TGTGCCAGTAGTCTGACAGTTTCCTACGAGCAGTACTTC. Translation gives CASSLTVSYEQYF.

This chain connects TRBV29-1 to TRBJ2-1; TRBD1 matches at 9 bases. V lost 7 bases, J lost 5 bases, and 3 bases stayed unmatched. The CDR3 covers 12 residues. Germline CDR1 is SQVTM and CDR2 is ANQGSEA. The CDR3 is CSARQGDNEQFF. CDR3 nucleotide sequence: TGCAGCGCCCGACAGGGGGACAATGAGCAGTTCTTC.

The CDR3 sequence: CASSPAGQGFSPLHF. CDR3 nucleotide sequence: TGTGCCAGCAGCCCCGCCGGACAGGGTTTTTCACCCCTCCACTTT. The rearrangement links TRBV3-1 (or the pseudogene TRBV3-2) to TRBJ1-6; 8 bases are a match to TRBD1. Germline CDR1 LGHDT, CDR2 YNNKEL (reference sequence). Trimming removed 4 bases from V and 9 bases from J; junction bases left unmatched: 8. There are 15 residues in the CDR3.

V and J are TRBV11-2 and TRBJ2-1; weak D call: TRBD1 (5 bases). The CDR3 consists of 15 residues. The V and J ends lost 4 bases and 0 bases respectively, with 10 bases between them. Germline V lookup: CDR1 SGHAT, CDR2 FQNNGV. In DNA, the CDR3 is TGTGCCAGCAGCTACAGGATTAGCTCCTACAATGAGCAGTTCTTC. It codes for CASSYRISSYNEQFF.

J is TRBJ1-1 and V is TRBV27, with 7 bases fitting TRBD1. The ends lost 5 bases at V and 0 bases at J; junction bases unmatched: 9. Germline lookup yields CDR1 MNHEY and CDR2 SMNVEV (reference sequence). This CDR3 has 16 residues. The CDR3 protein is CASSTGQTLMNTEAFF. CDR3 DNA sequence: TGTGCCAGCAGTACGGGACAGACCCTTATGAACACTGAAGCTTTCTTT.

The gene calls are TRBV11-2 and TRBJ1-6; 7 nucleotides line up with TRBD1. The V gene end was trimmed by 2 bases and the J gene end by 10 bases; junction bases not matched to a gene: 8. The CDR3 covers 15 residues. Germline V gene sequence: CDR1 SGHAT, CDR2 FQNNGV. CDR3 protein: CASSLIQGWDSPLHF. For the CDR3, the DNA is TGTGCCAGCAGCTTAATACAGGGGTGGGACTCACCCCTCCACTTT.

The table lists this clone with a few counts. The V gene is TRBV12-3 or TRBV12-4, the J gene TRBJ1-2; D not resolved. The CDR3 spans 13 residues. The V and J ends lost 8 bases and 1 base respectively, with 11 bases between them. The CDR3 DNA sequence: TGTGCCAGCTGGGGAGGGTTTAACTATGGCTACACCTTC. It codes for CASWGGFNYGYTF.

This chain links TRBV7-2 with TRBJ2-7, with 12 bases lining up with TRBD2. The V gene's germline CDR1 is SGHTA and CDR2 FQGNSA. The ends lost 1 base at V and 6 bases at J; junction bases unmatched: 7. The CDR3 extends over 16 amino acids. The CDR3 coding sequence is TGTGCCAGCAGCTTAGTAGCTAGCGGGGGGGCCGGCGAGCAGTACTTC. Amino acids: CASSLVASGGAGEQYF.

In nucleotides, the CDR3 is TGTGCCAGCAGCTTACTGGGGACCATTCGGACTAGCAATGAGCAGTTCTTC. It translates to CASSLLGTIRTSNEQFF. The chain combines TRBV7-8 with TRBJ2-1, with 7 bases fitting TRBD2. Germline values: CDR1 SGHVS, CDR2 FQNEAQ. The trim removed 2 bases at V and 6 bases at J, leaving 13 bases unmatched. The CDR3 is made up of 17 amino acids.

The V and J genes are TRBV7-9 and TRBJ1-5; the match to TRBD1 covers 9 bases. Germline CDR1 is SEHNR and CDR2 is FQNEAQ (reference sequence). After removal of 5 bases from V and 4 bases from J, the junction contained 6 bases not matched to a gene. CDR3 size: 15 residues. The CDR3 loop is CASSRTGGTNQPQHF. The CDR3 DNA is TGTGCCAGCAGCCGTACAGGGGGCACAAATCAGCCCCAGCATTTT. The variable domain in full, completed from reference TRBV7-9 and TRBJ1-5, reads DTGVSQNPRHKITKRGQNVTFRCDPISEHNRLYWYRQTLGQGPEFLTYFQNEAQLEKSRLLSDRFSAERPKGSFSTLEIQRTEQGDSAMYLCASSRTGGTNQPQHFGDGTRLSIL.

In this sample, this clone turned up once. The CDR3 DNA follows: TGTGCCAGTAGCTACGGGACACCGAACACTGAAGCTTTCTTT. This sequence encodes CASSYGTPNTEAFF. The chain has TRBV19 and TRBJ1-1; D might be TRBD1 (6 bases). The CDR3 has 14 amino acids. Germline V gene data show CDR1 as LNHDA and CDR2 as SQIVND (reference sequence). Between the trimmed V and J ends, which lost 6 bases and 1 base, there was a span of 12 bases.

The V and J genes are TRBV5-1 and TRBJ2-5; tentatively, D is TRBD2 (7 bases). Germline loops: CDR1 SGHRS, CDR2 YFSETQ. The V gene lost 4 bases and the J gene lost 9 bases, with 19 bases spanning the gap. CDR3 length: 14 residues. The CDR3 sequence is CASSPGGGERAQYF. CDR3 DNA: TGCGCCAGCAGCCCTGGAGGGGGGGAAAGGGCCCAGTACTTC. Complete variable domain (other parts from reference TRBV5-1 and TRBJ2-5): KAGVTQTPRYLIKTRGQQVTLSCSPISGHRSVSWYQQTPGQGLQFLFEYFSETQRNKGNFPGRFSGRQFSNSRSEMNVSTLELGDSALYLCASSPGGGERAQYFGPGTRLLVL.

The J gene is TRBJ2-3, the V gene TRBV7-2; 11 nucleotides align to TRBD1. Germline values: CDR1 SGHTA, CDR2 FQGNSA. Trimming took 4 bases from V and 3 from J; bases not matched to a gene: 3. There are 15 residues in the CDR3. The CDR3 spells CASSSGQGETDTQYF. The DNA for the CDR3 is TGTGCCAGCAGCTCGGGACAGGGGGAGACAGATACGCAGTATTTT.

CDR3 DNA: TGTGCCAGCAGCCCACCCGGACTTTCTGAAGCTTTCTTT. Encoded protein: CASSPPGLSEAFF. This chain connects TRBV6-6 to TRBJ1-1; no definite D call. V lost 6 bases and J lost 6, with 14 bases in between. CDR1 is MNHNY, CDR2 SVGAGI, per germline (reference sequence). This CDR3 is built from 13 residues.

This clone was detected a few times. This chain joins TRBV19 and TRBJ1-4; 9 nucleotides align to TRBD1. Germline V gene lookup returns CDR1 LNHDA and CDR2 SQIVND (reference sequence). The ends lost 4 bases at V and 5 bases at J; junction bases unmatched: 2. This CDR3 contains 14 residues. The CDR3 region is CASSNDRGNEKLFF. CDR3 bases: TGTGCCAGTAGTAACGACAGGGGGAATGAAAAACTGTTTTTT.

The J gene is TRBJ2-5, the V gene TRBV7-8, with TRBD1 identical over 9 bases. Germline CDR1 is SGHVS and CDR2 is FQNEAQ. The CDR3 extends over 15 amino acids. Losses at the gene ends were 1 base for V and 5 bases for J; bases not matched to a gene: 5. The CDR3 nucleotides read TGTGCCAGCAGCTTAGTGACAGGGGGGCAGGAGACCCAGTACTTC. This translates into CASSLVTGGQETQYF.